The 4 T cell receptor beta chains below come from one sample, sequenced in a study of Graves' ophthalmopathy and Graves' hyperthyroidism. Amplification of the TCR beta CDR3 regions used RNA transcripts (as template). The first-round RT-PCR employed HTBI primers together with the Qiagen OneStep RT-PCR kit. A multiplex PCR was then performed as the second round. Using its own MiXCR run on the multiplex PCR reads, TCRdb lists one record per CDR3 protein. The sample includes a few hundred thousand distinct CDR3 sequences, under 40% of them seen just once. Sequencing was done on a sample of peripheral blood or thyroid tissue (not recorded which). These receptors were obtained from an adult man with Graves' hyperthyroidism.

In the case of this clonotype: One base away lies a much larger clone, so this may be a sequencing read error. J is TRBJ1-5 and V is TRBV7-9; D is perhaps TRBD1 (6 bases). The V end was cut by 4 bases, the J end by 6 bases, with 10 bases between. Germline CDR1 and CDR2: SEHNR and FQNEAQ (reference sequence). The CDR3 is 13 amino acids. CDR3 nucleotides: TGTGCCAGCAGCTACGGGGGGCGTCAGCCCCAGCATTTT. It specifies CASSYGGRQPQHF.

There are many counts of this clonotype. The J gene is TRBJ1-1, the V gene TRBV5-1; D is possibly TRBD1 (5 bases). CDR1 is SGHRS, CDR2 YFSETQ, per germline. The CDR3 loop spans 14 amino acids. Trimming took 3 bases from V and 7 from J, leaving 16 bases between them. The CDR3 region is CASSSAGGGNEAFF. The CDR3 DNA reads as TGCGCCAGCAGCTCGGCGGGGGGAGGCAATGAAGCTTTCTTT. Filled out from reference TRBV5-1 and TRBJ1-1, the complete variable domain reads KAGVTQTPRYLIKTRGQQVTLSCSPISGHRSVSWYQQTPGQGLQFLFEYFSETQRNKGNFPGRFSGRQFSNSRSEMNVSTLELGDSALYLCASSSAGGGNEAFFGQGTRLTVV.

A remark on this clonotype: One base away lies a much larger clone, so this may be a sequencing read error. The CDR3 sequence: CASKPPVEESGTQYF. Here the CDR3 DNA reads TGTGCCAGTAAGCCACCGGTCGAGGAGTCGGGGACCCAGTACTTC. The J gene is TRBJ2-7, the V gene TRBV19; no clear D. The tail of the sequence fits TRBJ2-5 better, so the J call may be wrong. The germline gives CDR1 LNHDA, CDR2 SQIVND (reference sequence). The CDR3 consists of 15 residues.

The V gene is TRBV28, the J gene TRBJ2-5, with D possibly being TRBD2 (7 bases). This CDR3 is built from 14 residues. The ends were cut back, 7 bases at V and 7 bases at J, with 19 bases in the middle. CDR1 is MDHEN and CDR2 is SYDVKM in the germline V gene. This CDR3 reads CASKKGGGLGTQYF. The CDR3 nucleotides are TGTGCCAGCAAAAAGGGCGGGGGCTTGGGGACCCAGTACTTC.